This TCR beta chain came from a study of blood T cells in healthy people across ages. Study conclusions and caveats: Age advanced and TCR beta diversity per million T cells fell, roughly linearly.

The germline V gene encodes CDR1 LGHNT and CDR2 FRNRAP. V dropped 2 bases and J dropped 5 bases, with 6 bases sitting between them. CDR3 length: 12 amino acids. Primers used in a second PCR of roughly 6 to 12 cycles were a sample-barcoded 5' primer and a J-beta primer mix. Using its own MiXCR run on the 5' RACE reads, TCRdb lists one record per CDR3 protein. The data show some 760,000 distinct CDR3 sequences, 20% to 25% seen once. Comments on this clonotype: Its target is not known.

This same sample was also taken into another study, of T cells of mothers and their children.

Input material: blood. The chain uses TRBV12-5 and TRBJ2-5; D gene uncertain. The TCR originated in a boy aged 5-17 years in good health. This CDR3 is CASGLSWETQYF. In DNA, the CDR3 is TGTGCTAGTGGTTTGTCGTGGGAGACCCAGTACTTC.